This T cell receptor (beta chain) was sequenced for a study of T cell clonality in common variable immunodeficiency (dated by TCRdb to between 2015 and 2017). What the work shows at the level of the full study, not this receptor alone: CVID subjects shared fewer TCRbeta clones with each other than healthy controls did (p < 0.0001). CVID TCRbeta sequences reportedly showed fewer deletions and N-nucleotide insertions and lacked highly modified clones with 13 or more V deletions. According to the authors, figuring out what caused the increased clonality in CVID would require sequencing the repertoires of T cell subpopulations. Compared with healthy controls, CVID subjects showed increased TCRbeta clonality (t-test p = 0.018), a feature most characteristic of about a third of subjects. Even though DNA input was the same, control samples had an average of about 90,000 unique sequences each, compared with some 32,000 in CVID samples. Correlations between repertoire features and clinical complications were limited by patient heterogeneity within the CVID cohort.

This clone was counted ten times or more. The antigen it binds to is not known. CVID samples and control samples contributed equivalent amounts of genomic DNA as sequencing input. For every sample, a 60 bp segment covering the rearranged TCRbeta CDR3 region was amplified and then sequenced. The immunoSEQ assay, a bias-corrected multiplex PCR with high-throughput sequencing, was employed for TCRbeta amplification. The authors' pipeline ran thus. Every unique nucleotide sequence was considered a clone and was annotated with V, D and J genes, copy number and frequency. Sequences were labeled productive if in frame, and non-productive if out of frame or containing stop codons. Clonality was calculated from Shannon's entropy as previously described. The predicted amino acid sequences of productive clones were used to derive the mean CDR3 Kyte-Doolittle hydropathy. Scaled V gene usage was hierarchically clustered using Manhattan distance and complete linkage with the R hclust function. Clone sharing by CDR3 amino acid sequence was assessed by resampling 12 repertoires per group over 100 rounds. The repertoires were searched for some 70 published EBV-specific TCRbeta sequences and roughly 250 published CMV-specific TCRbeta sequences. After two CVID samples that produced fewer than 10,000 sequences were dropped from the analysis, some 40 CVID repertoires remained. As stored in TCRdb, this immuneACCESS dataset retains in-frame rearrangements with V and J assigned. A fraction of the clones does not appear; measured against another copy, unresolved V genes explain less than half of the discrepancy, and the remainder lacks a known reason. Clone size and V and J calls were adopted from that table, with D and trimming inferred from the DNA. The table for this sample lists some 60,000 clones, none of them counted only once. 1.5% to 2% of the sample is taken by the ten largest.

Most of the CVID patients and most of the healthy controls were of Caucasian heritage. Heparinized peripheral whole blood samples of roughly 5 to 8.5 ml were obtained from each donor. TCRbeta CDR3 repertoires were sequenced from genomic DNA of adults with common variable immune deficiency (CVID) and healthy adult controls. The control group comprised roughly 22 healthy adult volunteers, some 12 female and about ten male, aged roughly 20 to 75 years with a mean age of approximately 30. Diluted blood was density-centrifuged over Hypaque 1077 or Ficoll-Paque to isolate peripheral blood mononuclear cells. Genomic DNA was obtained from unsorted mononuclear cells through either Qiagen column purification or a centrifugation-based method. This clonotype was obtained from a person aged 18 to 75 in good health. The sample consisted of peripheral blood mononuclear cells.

CDR3 bases read: TGCGCCAGCAGCTTGTCGGCGGGAGGTGACTCCTACAATGAG. Its translation reads: CASSLSAGGDSYNE. The complete CDR3 protein is CASSLSAGGDSYNEQFF. Recombination joined TRBV5-1 with TRBJ2-1; 8 middle bases align to TRBD2. Read data end 3 residues before the CDR3 end; the end is taken from the germline J gene. The CDR3 holds 17 amino acids from the cysteine to the phenylalanine. The 42 bases shown cover part of the CDR3, and their frame starts at base 1. From the germline V gene, CDR1 is SGHRS and CDR2 is YFSETQ. V is cut back by 1 base and J by 0 bases, with 6 bases in the junction unmatched.